This passage covers 31 T cell receptor beta chains from one sample sequenced in a study of cytomegalovirus exposure and HLA in healthy donors. Assay used: immunoSEQ multiplex PCR; TCRdb lists only in-frame clones, some missing. The repertoire includes 89,000 or so clones, 85% to 95% of them detected once, and 1% to 1.4% sits in the top ten. Sequencing was performed on PBMCs. Receptors were obtained from a woman in her 30s in good health and CMV-seropositive.

Turning to this clone: Within the sample, other DNA sequences also encode this same CDR3. The chain uses TRBV7-8 and TRBJ2-6; D is uncertain. V was cut by 4 bases and J by 0 bases, with 4 bases left in between. Per germline, CDR1 SGHVS and CDR2 FQNEAQ. CDR3 length equals 14 residues. The CDR3 bases are TGTGCCAGCAGCTCAGGCTCTGGGGCCAACGTCCTGACTTTC. Protein sequence: CASSSGSGANVLTF.

The chain carries TRBV5-6 and TRBJ2-7; 7 bases line up with TRBD1. Per germline, CDR1 SGHDT and CDR2 YYEEEE. This CDR3 is 14 amino acids long. V lost 3 bases, J lost 0 bases, and 3 bases stayed unmatched. The CDR3 sequence: CASSSGTDSYEQYF. The CDR3 DNA reads as TGTGCCAGCAGCTCCGGGACAGACTCCTACGAGCAGTACTTC.

This chain joins TRBV7-2 and TRBJ1-3; D is possibly TRBD1 (5 bases). Looked up from germline, CDR1 is SGHTA and CDR2 is FQGNSA. Trimming removed 0 bases from V and 7 bases from J, with 22 bases in between. The CDR3 contains 18 residues. CDR3 sequence (DNA): TGTGCCAGCAGCTTAGCGCGGGGGAGGTGGGAGCCTCGGAACACCATATATTTT. It specifies CASSLARGRWEPRNTIYF.

The CDR3 here is CASSVAWQGYEQYF. DNA of the CDR3: TGTGCCAGCAGCGTAGCTTGGCAGGGATACGAGCAGTACTTC. The chain recombines TRBV9 with TRBJ2-7, with TRBD1 as a possible D gene (5 bases). Trimming cost V 0 bases and J 4 bases, with 11 bases left between them. The V gene's germline CDR1 is SGDLS and CDR2 YYNGEE. The length of the CDR3 is 14 residues. The full variable domain, rest sourced from reference TRBV9 and TRBJ2-7, is DSGVTQTPKHLITATGQRVTLRCSPRSGDLSVYWYQQSLDQGLQFLIQYYNGEERAKGNILERFSAQQFPDLHSELNLSSLELGDSALYFCASSVAWQGYEQYFGPGTRLTVT.

The chain has TRBV20-1 and TRBJ2-1, with 9 bases lining up with TRBD1. The junction had 5 bases not matched to a gene; V was cut back by 7 bases and J by 10 bases. The CDR3 extends over 11 amino acids. The germline V gene has CDR1 DFQATT and CDR2 SNEGSKA (reference sequence). CDR3 DNA sequence: TGCAGTGGGACAGGGGCAGGGGAGCAGTTCTTC. Its protein product is CSGTGAGEQFF.

The J gene is TRBJ1-4, the V gene TRBV9; 7 bases match TRBD1. The J segment lost 0 bases and the V segment lost 2 bases, leaving 7 bases of the junction unmatched. Looked up from germline, CDR1 is SGDLS and CDR2 is YYNGEE. The CDR3 totals 17 residues. This CDR3 is CASSVRQGPPTNEKLFF. Written as DNA, the CDR3 is TGTGCCAGCAGCGTGAGACAGGGTCCCCCAACTAATGAAAAACTGTTTTTT.

This chain joins TRBV28 and TRBJ1-5; D not resolved. The CDR3 has 16 residues. V dropped 5 bases and J dropped 1 base, with 15 bases sitting between them. CDR1 and CDR2 (germline): MDHEN, SYDVKM. CDR3 residues: CASSPGGFGSNQPQHF. In DNA, the CDR3 is TGTGCCAGCAGTCCAGGTGGGTTTGGCAGCAATCAGCCCCAGCATTTT.

V usage is TRBV6-1 and J usage is TRBJ2-7; TRBD2 agrees at 10 bases. V was pared by 4 bases and J by 7 bases, with 7 bases of the junction left unmatched. Looked up from germline, CDR1 is MNHNS and CDR2 is SASEGT. The length of the CDR3 is 14 residues. The DNA of the CDR3 is TGTGCCAGCAGTGTTCTAGCGGGAGAGGGGGAGCAGTACTTC. This codes for CASSVLAGEGEQYF.

This chain joins TRBV6-1 and TRBJ2-1; D possibly corresponds to TRBD2 (5 bases). Germline lookup yields CDR1 MNHNS and CDR2 SASEGT. This CDR3 has 14 residues. With 2 bases removed from V and 4 bases from J, the gap between germline ends came to 9 bases. The CDR3 DNA sequence: TGTGCCAGCAGTGAAAGGACTGTTTACAATGAGCAGTTCTTC. This sequence encodes CASSERTVYNEQFF.

The rearrangement links TRBV5-5 to TRBJ2-1, with D perhaps TRBD1 (6 bases). Germline CDR1 SGHKS, CDR2 YYEKEE (reference sequence). The CDR3 loop spans 15 amino acids. V lost 4 bases and J 3 bases, leaving 14 bases between the germline ends. The CDR3 region has the DNA TGTGCCAGCAGCGACGCCGGGACACGCTACAATGAGCAGTTCTTC. Translated, it gives CASSDAGTRYNEQFF.

The genes are TRBV19 and TRBJ1-4; the D gene is possibly TRBD1 (5 bases). The CDR3 length is 15 residues. Trimming stripped 6 bases from V and 7 bases from J, with 18 bases between. Germline V gives CDR1 LNHDA, CDR2 SQIVND (reference sequence). The CDR3 loop reads CASSPSRAGSEKLFF. The CDR3 DNA is TGTGCCAGTAGCCCCTCCAGGGCAGGGTCTGAAAAACTGTTTTTT.

The chain is built from TRBV7-9 and TRBJ2-4, with D tentatively TRBD1 (6 bases). Looked up from germline, CDR1 is SEHNR and CDR2 is FQNEAQ (reference sequence). The V end was cut by 5 bases, the J end by 8 bases, with 19 bases between. The CDR3 sequence is 15 residues long. CDR3 in DNA: TGTGCCAGCAGCACGAGGGGGACCCCAGAGGACATTCAGTACTTC. Amino acid sequence: CASSTRGTPEDIQYF.

This sequence joins TRBV7-2 and TRBJ2-7; weak D call: TRBD1 (6 bases). This CDR3 has 15 amino acids. V shed 10 bases and J shed 4 bases, with 23 bases lying between them. CDR1 and CDR2 from the germline V gene are SGHTA and FQGNSA. CDR3 nucleotides: TGTGCCACCCTCCAGGGGCCAGGGAGACTATACGAGCAGTACTTC. This codes for CATLQGPGRLYEQYF.

In this sample, this clone turned up once. This chain connects TRBV11-3 to TRBJ2-7; 9 bases agree with TRBD2. The CDR3 is 17 amino acids. Per the germline V gene, CDR1 is SGHNT and CDR2 is YENEEA. V shed 5 bases, J shed 3 bases, and the junction held 14 bases outside the gene matches. DNA for the CDR3: TGTGCCAGCAGCAAATCCTTCGAAGCGGGAGGAGTCTACGAGCAGTACTTC. Its protein is CASSKSFEAGGVYEQYF.

V gene TRBV6-6 combines with J gene TRBJ2-3; 9 bases are shared with TRBD1. V shed 6 bases and J 3 bases; nucleotides not matched to a gene: 4. Germline V gene data show CDR1 as MNHNY and CDR2 as SVGAGI (reference sequence). The CDR3 sequence is 14 residues long. For the CDR3, the DNA is TGTGCCAGCAGAACAGGGGGCTTAACAGATACGCAGTATTTT. Its translation: CASRTGGLTDTQYF.

The V call is TRBV7-3, the J call TRBJ2-1, with D perhaps TRBD2 (6 bases). The V and J ends lost 4 bases and 4 bases respectively, with 17 bases between them. CDR1 is SGHTA, CDR2 FQGTGA, per germline. CDR3 size: 16 residues. The CDR3 nucleotides read TGTGCCAGCAGCTCCAACCGGGACTCCGATTACAATGAGCAGTTCTTC. The encoded protein is CASSSNRDSDYNEQFF.

This sequence joins TRBV5-1 and TRBJ1-1; 9 nucleotides line up with TRBD1. Germline V gene sequence: CDR1 SGHRS, CDR2 YFSETQ. This CDR3 is built from 14 residues. Trimming at V came to 3 bases and at J to 1 base, leaving 1 base not matched to a gene. The CDR3 here is CASSWGQGNTEAFF. The CDR3 DNA sequence: TGCGCCAGCAGCTGGGGACAGGGGAACACTGAAGCTTTCTTT.

The chain joins TRBV30 to TRBJ2-7; D might be TRBD1 (6 bases). Germline V gene sequence: CDR1 GTSNPN, CDR2 SVGIG (reference sequence). The CDR3 loop spans 12 amino acids. V lost 7 bases, J lost 1 base, and 11 bases lay in between. The chain's CDR3 is CASTGKSYEQYF. The CDR3 bases are TGTGCCTCCACAGGGAAGTCCTACGAGCAGTACTTC.

V usage is TRBV6-6 and J usage is TRBJ1-1; D remains ambiguous. The CDR3 runs 14 residues. V was shortened by 2 bases and J by 1 base, with 8 bases between the two germline ends. Germline CDR1 MNHNY, CDR2 SVGAGI (reference sequence). Here the CDR3 DNA reads TGTGCCAGCAGTTACGAGGCAGCGAACACTGAAGCTTTCTTT. As protein: CASSYEAANTEAFF.

The genes are TRBV11-3 and TRBJ2-5; 14 bases are a match to TRBD2. With 5 bases clipped from V and 5 bases from J, the junction kept 7 bases outside the gene matches. The CDR3 is made up of 16 amino acids. In germline, CDR1 is SGHNT, CDR2 YENEEA. The CDR3, as DNA: TGTGCCAGCAGCCCGCAGGGACTAGCGGGAGCGGAGACCCAGTACTTC. Translation gives CASSPQGLAGAETQYF.

The chain couples TRBV28 to TRBJ1-5; 10 bases are shared with TRBD1. The CDR3 is 16 residues long. CDR1 MDHEN and CDR2 SYDVKM come from the germline V gene. V was clipped by 5 bases and J by 4 bases; unmatched bases: 8. The CDR3 nucleotides read TGTGCCAGCAGTAATGACAGGGGGCGAGTTAATCAGCCCCAGCATTTT. Translation gives CASSNDRGRVNQPQHF.

This chain links TRBV28 with TRBJ1-1; TRBD1 matches 7 bases. This CDR3 region has 14 residues. The junction had 7 bases not matched to a gene; V was cut back by 7 bases and J by 2 bases. Germline-derived CDR1 and CDR2 are MDHEN and SYDVKM. The CDR3 reads CASTLDRANTEAFF. The CDR3 DNA sequence: TGTGCCAGCACCCTCGACAGGGCAAACACTGAAGCTTTCTTT. Based on the CDR3 plus reference TRBV28 and TRBJ1-1, the full variable domain is DVKVTQSSRYLVKRTGEKVFLECVQDMDHENMFWYRQDPGLGLRLIYFSYDVKMKEKGDIPEGYSVSREKKERFSLILESASTNQTSMYLCASTLDRANTEAFFGQGTRLTVV.

The chain combines TRBV28 with TRBJ2-1; D possibly corresponds to TRBD1 (6 bases). The CDR3 is made up of 14 amino acids. The germline gives CDR1 MDHEN, CDR2 SYDVKM. The V gene lost 2 bases and the J gene lost 9 bases, with 14 bases spanning the gap. The CDR3 nucleotides read TGTGCCAGCAGTTTAATCCCTCAACAGGGTGAGCAGTTCTTC. Translating gives CASSLIPQQGEQFF.

The J gene is TRBJ2-1, the V gene TRBV18, with 9 positions matching TRBD2. Germline loops: CDR1 KGHSH, CDR2 LQKENI. The J segment lost 7 bases and the V segment lost 4 bases, leaving 5 bases of the junction unmatched. This CDR3 comprises 14 residues. The CDR3 here is CASSRREGWNEQFF. In nucleotides, the CDR3 is TGTGCCAGCTCACGGCGGGAGGGCTGGAATGAGCAGTTCTTC. The whole variable domain, remainder taken from reference TRBV18 and TRBJ2-1, is NAGVMQNPRHLVRRRGQEARLRCSPMKGHSHVYWYRQLPEEGLKFMVYLQKENIIDESGMPKERFSAEFPKEGPSILRIQQVVRGDSAAYFCASSRREGWNEQFFGPGTRLTVL.

The J gene is TRBJ2-7, the V gene TRBV4-2; a weak D match, TRBD1 (5 bases). The CDR3 loop spans 16 amino acids. Per the germline V gene, CDR1 is LGHNA and CDR2 is YNFKEQ. V lost 0 bases and J 2 bases, leaving 14 bases between the germline ends. The CDR3 here is CASSQELSQGAYEQYF. Here the CDR3 DNA reads TGTGCCAGCAGCCAAGAATTAAGTCAGGGTGCCTACGAGCAGTACTTC.

DNA of the CDR3: TGCGCCAGCAGCTCGCTGGGGACAGGGCCCACAGATACGCAGTATTTT. This gives the protein CASSSLGTGPTDTQYF. This sequence joins TRBV4-3 and TRBJ2-3; TRBD1 aligns across 9 bases. Germline trimming cut 5 bases from V and 2 bases from J; bases unmatched to any gene: 8. The germline gives CDR1 LGHNA, CDR2 YSLEER. CDR3 length equals 16 residues.

The chain combines TRBV7-2 with TRBJ2-1; TRBD2 matches at 8 bases. J was trimmed by 2 bases and V by 0 bases; bases with no gene match: 3. This CDR3 region has 16 residues. Germline V lookup: CDR1 SGHTA, CDR2 FQGNSA. The CDR3 protein is CASSLASGSTYNEQFF. DNA for the CDR3: TGTGCCAGCAGCTTAGCCAGCGGGAGTACCTACAATGAGCAGTTCTTC.

The chain carries TRBV2 and TRBJ2-1; maybe TRBD2 (7 bases). V dropped 1 base and J dropped 7 bases, with 11 bases sitting between them. The CDR3 consists of 14 residues. Germline CDR1 SNHLY, CDR2 FYNNEI. CDR3 protein: CASSEGGGENEQFF. For the CDR3, the DNA is TGTGCCAGCAGTGAAGGCGGGGGCGAGAATGAGCAGTTCTTC.

The chain couples TRBV9 to TRBJ1-1; D is ambiguous. The CDR3 consists of 13 residues. Between the trimmed V and J ends, which lost 2 bases and 0 bases, there was a span of 5 bases. Per germline, CDR1 SGDLS and CDR2 YYNGEE. CDR3 sequence: CASSVGMNTEAFF. In DNA form, the CDR3 reads TGTGCCAGCAGCGTCGGTATGAACACTGAAGCTTTCTTT.

The chain has TRBV10-3 and TRBJ2-3; perhaps TRBD2 as D (9 bases). Trimming shortened V by 3 bases and J by 4 bases, and 23 bases separated the two germline ends. Germline values: CDR1 ENHRY, CDR2 SYGVKD. The CDR3 is 18 residues long. CDR3 sequence reads: CAISDRGRSGSIPDTQYF. The CDR3 DNA follows: TGTGCCATCAGTGACAGGGGGCGTAGCGGGAGTATCCCAGATACGCAGTATTTT.

The chain joins TRBV5-6 to TRBJ2-7, with D uncertain. The CDR3 covers 12 residues. V was clipped by 1 base and J by 2 bases, with 4 bases between them. Germline lookup yields CDR1 SGHDT and CDR2 YYEEEE. The CDR3 region is CASSLSAYEQYF. CDR3 nucleotides: TGTGCCAGCAGCTTGTCGGCCTACGAGCAGTACTTC.